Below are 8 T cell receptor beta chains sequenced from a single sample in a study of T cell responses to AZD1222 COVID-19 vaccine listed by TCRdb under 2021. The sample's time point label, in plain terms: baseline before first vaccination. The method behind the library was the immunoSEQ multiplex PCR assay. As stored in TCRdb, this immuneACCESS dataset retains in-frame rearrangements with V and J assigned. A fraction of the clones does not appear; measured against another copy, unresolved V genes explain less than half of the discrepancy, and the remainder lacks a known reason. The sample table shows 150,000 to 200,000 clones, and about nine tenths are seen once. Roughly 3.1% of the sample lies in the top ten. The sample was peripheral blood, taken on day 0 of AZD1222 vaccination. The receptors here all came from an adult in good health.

CDR3 protein: CASSTLQGRQDTEAFF. The CDR3 coding sequence is TGTGCCAGTAGTACTTTACAGGGGCGGCAGGACACTGAAGCTTTCTTT. The J gene is TRBJ1-1, the V gene TRBV19, with 7 bases matching TRBD1. The J segment lost 3 bases and the V segment lost 4 bases, leaving 11 bases of the junction unmatched. Germline-derived CDR1 and CDR2 are LNHDA and SQIVND (reference sequence). CDR3 length equals 16 residues.

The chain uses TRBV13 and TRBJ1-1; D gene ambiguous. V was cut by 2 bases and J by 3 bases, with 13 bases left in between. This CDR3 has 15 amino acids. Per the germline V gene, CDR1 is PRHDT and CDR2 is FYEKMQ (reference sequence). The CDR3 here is CASSLLSRSYTEAFF. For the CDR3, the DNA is TGTGCCAGCAGCTTACTTTCGAGATCGTACACTGAAGCTTTCTTT.

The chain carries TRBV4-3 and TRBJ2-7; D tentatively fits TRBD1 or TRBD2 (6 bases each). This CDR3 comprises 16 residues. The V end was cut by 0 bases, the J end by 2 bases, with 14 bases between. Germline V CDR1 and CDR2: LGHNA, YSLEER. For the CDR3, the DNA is TGCGCCAGCAGCCAAGAGACACAGGGCGGGGCCTACGAGCAGTACTTC. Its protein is CASSQETQGGAYEQYF.

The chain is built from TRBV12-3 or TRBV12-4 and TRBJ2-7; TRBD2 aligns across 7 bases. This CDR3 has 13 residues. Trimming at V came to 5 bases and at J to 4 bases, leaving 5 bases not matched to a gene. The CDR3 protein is CASSLRGEYEQYF. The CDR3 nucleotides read TGTGCCAGCAGTCTTCGGGGGGAGTACGAGCAGTACTTC.

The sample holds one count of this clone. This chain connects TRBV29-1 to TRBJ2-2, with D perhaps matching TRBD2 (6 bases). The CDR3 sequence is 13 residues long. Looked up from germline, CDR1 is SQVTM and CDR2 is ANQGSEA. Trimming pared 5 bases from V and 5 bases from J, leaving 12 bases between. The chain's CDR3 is CSVLVGGTGELFF. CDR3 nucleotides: TGCAGCGTTTTGGTGGGGGGAACCGGGGAGCTGTTTTTT.

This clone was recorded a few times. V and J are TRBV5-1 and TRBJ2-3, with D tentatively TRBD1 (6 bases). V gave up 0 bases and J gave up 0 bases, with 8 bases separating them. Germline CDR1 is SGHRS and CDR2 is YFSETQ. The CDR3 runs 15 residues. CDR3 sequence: CASSLDRASTDTQYF. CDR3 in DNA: TGCGCCAGCAGCTTGGACAGGGCCAGCACAGATACGCAGTATTTT.

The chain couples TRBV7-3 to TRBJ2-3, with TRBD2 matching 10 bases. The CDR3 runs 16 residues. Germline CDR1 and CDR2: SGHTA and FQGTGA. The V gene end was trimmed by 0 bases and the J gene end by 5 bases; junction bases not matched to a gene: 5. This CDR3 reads CASSLTSGGYIDTQYF. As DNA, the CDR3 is TGTGCCAGCAGCTTAACTAGCGGGGGGTACATAGATACGCAGTATTTT. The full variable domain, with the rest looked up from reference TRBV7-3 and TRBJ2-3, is GAGVSQTPSNKVTEKGKYVELRCDPISGHTALYWYRQSLGQGPEFLIYFQGTGAADDSGLPNDRFFAVRPEGSVSTLKIQRTERGDSAVYLCASSLTSGGYIDTQYFGPGTRLTVL.

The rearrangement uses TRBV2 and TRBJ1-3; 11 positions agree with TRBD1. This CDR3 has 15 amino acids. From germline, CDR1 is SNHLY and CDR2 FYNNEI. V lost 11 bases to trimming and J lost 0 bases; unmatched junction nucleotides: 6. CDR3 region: CAGWGQGDSGNTIYF. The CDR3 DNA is TGTGCCGGCTGGGGACAGGGGGACTCTGGAAACACCATATATTTT.